This entry features one T cell receptor (beta chain) sequence. No antigen is known for it. This sample is part of a study of T cell responses to AZD1222 COVID-19 vaccine. The CDR3 sequence is 13 residues long. Trimming took 3 bases from V and 0 from J, leaving 9 bases between them. The germline CDR1 and CDR2 sequences are DFQATT and SNEGSKA (reference sequence). Study-wide results and limits: Donors, mostly white British, included more females; clonal diversity was possibly underestimated. CD4 TCRs associated with vaccination spanned spike, dominating at 160-218 and 743-854. Spike-specific TCR repertoires showed rising breadth and depth after two AZD1222 doses.

TCRdb keeps only in-frame clones here, not all; method: immunoSEQ multiplex PCR. Seen here are about 150,000 clones, approximately 90% observed once, and the top ten hold 3.1%. The sample here was peripheral blood, taken on day 0 of AZD1222 vaccination. The clonotype comes from an adult in good health. This chain links TRBV20-1 with TRBJ2-7; no clear D. DNA of the CDR3: TGCAGTGCTAGTAAGCTCAGCTCCTACGAGCAGTACTTC. Protein sequence: CSASKLSSYEQYF.